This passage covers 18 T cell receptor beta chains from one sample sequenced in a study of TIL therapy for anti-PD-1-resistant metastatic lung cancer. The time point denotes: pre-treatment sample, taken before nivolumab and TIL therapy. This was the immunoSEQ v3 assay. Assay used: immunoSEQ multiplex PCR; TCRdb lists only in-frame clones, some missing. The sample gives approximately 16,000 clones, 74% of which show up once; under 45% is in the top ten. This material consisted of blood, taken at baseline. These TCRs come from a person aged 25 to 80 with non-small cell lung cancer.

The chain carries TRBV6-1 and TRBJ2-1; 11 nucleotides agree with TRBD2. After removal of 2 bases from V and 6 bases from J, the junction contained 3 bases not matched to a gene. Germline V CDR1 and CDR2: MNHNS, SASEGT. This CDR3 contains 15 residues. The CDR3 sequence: CASSEFSGGANEQFF. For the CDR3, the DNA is TGTGCCAGCAGTGAATTTAGCGGGGGGGCCAATGAGCAGTTCTTC.

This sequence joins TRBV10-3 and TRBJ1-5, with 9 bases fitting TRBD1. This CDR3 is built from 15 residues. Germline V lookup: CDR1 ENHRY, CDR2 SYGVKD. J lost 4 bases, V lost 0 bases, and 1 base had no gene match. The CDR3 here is CAISESQGANQPQHF. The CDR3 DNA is TGTGCCATCAGTGAGTCACAGGGGGCGAATCAGCCCCAGCATTTT.

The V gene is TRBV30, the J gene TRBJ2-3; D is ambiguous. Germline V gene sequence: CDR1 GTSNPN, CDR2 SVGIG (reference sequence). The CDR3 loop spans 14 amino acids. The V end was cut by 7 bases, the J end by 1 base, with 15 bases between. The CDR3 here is CASGMSYGTDTQYF. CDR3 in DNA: TGTGCCTCTGGGATGAGTTACGGCACAGATACGCAGTATTTT.

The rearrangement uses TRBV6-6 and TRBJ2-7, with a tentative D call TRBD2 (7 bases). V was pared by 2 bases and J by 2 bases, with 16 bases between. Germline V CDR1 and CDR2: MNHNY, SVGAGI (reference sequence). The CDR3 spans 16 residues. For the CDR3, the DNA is TGTGCCAGCAGTTACGACTTGGGAGGGGGGGCCTACGAGCAGTACTTC. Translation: CASSYDLGGGAYEQYF.

The chain's CDR3 is CASSSMGRRTGKYEQYF. CDR3 sequence (DNA): TGTGCCAGCAGCTCGATGGGACGGAGGACCGGGAAGTACGAGCAGTACTTC. J is TRBJ2-7 and V is TRBV5-6; D is perhaps TRBD1 or TRBD2 (5 bases each). This CDR3 contains 17 residues. V lost 3 bases, J lost 4 bases, and 23 bases lay in between. Germline CDR1 is SGHDT and CDR2 is YYEEEE.

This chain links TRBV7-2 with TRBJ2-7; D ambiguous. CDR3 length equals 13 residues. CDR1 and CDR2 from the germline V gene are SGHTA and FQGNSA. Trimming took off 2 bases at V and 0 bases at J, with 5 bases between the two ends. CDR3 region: CASSLPPSYEQYF. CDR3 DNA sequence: TGTGCCAGCAGCTTACCCCCCTCCTACGAGCAGTACTTC.

CDR3 region: CASSWERQGVYEQYF. CDR3 coding DNA: TGTGCCAGCAGCTGGGAGAGACAGGGGGTCTACGAGCAGTACTTC. The J gene is TRBJ2-7, the V gene TRBV11-2; 9 positions match TRBD1. The CDR3 is made up of 15 amino acids. V shed 4 bases, J shed 3 bases, and the junction held 7 bases outside the gene matches. Germline loops: CDR1 SGHAT, CDR2 FQNNGV. Complete variable domain (other parts from reference TRBV11-2 and TRBJ2-7): EAGVAQSPRYKIIEKRQSVAFWCNPISGHATLYWYQQILGQGPKLLIQFQNNGVVDDSQLPKDRFSAERLKGVDSTLKIQPAKLEDSAVYLCASSWERQGVYEQYFGPGTRLTVT.

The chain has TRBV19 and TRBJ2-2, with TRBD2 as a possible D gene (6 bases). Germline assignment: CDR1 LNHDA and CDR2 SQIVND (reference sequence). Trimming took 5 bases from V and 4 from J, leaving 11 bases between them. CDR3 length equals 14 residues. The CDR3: CASSPAGGTGELFF. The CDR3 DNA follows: TGTGCCAGTAGTCCAGCGGGTGGCACCGGGGAGCTGTTTTTT.

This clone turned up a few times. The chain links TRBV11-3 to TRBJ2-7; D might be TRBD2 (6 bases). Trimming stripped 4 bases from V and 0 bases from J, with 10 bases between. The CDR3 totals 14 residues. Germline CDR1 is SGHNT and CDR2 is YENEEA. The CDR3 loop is CASSSGGASYEQYF. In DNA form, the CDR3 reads TGTGCCAGCAGCTCTGGAGGGGCCTCCTACGAGCAGTACTTC.

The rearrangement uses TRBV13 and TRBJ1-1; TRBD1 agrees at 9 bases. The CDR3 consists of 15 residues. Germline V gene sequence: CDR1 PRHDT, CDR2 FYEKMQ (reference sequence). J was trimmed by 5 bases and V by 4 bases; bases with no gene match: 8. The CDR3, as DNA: TGTGCCAGCAGCTCCCCGACAGGGGGAGGGACTGAAGCTTTCTTT. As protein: CASSSPTGGGTEAFF.

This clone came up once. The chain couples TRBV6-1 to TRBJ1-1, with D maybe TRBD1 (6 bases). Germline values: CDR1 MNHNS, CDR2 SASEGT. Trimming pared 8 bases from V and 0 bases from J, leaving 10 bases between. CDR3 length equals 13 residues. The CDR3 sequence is CASGQSLNTEAFF. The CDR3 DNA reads TGTGCCAGCGGACAGTCCCTGAACACTGAAGCTTTCTTT.

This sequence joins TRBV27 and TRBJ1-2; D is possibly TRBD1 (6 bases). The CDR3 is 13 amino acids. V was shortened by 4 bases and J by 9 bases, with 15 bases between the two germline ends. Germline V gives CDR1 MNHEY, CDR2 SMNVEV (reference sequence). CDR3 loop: CASSSTGGISYTF. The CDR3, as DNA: TGTGCCAGCAGTTCGACAGGAGGTATTAGCTACACCTTC.

The CDR3 DNA sequence: TGTGCCACCAGCAGAGATGGTTTCTACAATGAGCAGTTCTTC. This codes for CATSRDGFYNEQFF. V usage is TRBV15 and J usage is TRBJ2-1; D is ambiguous. CDR1 and CDR2 (germline): LNHNV, YYDKDF (reference sequence). The CDR3 extends over 14 amino acids. V was cut by 0 bases and J by 3 bases, with 6 bases left in between.

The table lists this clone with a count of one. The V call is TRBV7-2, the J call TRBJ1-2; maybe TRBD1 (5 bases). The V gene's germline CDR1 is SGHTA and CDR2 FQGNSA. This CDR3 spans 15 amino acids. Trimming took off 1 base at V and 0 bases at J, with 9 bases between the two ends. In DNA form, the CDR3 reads TGTGCCAGCAGCTTAGTTTCGGACACTAACTATGGCTACACCTTC. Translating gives CASSLVSDTNYGYTF.

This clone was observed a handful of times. The CDR3 DNA is TGCGCCAGCAGCCAAGATCTCCTAGCGCCGTACTTC. Encoded protein: CASSQDLLAPYF. The chain couples TRBV4-1 to TRBJ2-7; perhaps TRBD2 as D (6 bases). Germline V lookup: CDR1 MGHRA, CDR2 YSYEKL. The CDR3 is 12 residues long. The V and J ends lost 0 bases and 12 bases respectively, with 12 bases between them.

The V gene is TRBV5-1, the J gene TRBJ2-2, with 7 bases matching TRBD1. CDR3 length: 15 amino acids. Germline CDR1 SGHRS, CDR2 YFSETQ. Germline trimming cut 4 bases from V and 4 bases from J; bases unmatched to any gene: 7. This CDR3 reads CASSPNRGGTGELFF. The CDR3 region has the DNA TGCGCCAGCAGCCCCAACAGGGGTGGCACCGGGGAGCTGTTTTTT.

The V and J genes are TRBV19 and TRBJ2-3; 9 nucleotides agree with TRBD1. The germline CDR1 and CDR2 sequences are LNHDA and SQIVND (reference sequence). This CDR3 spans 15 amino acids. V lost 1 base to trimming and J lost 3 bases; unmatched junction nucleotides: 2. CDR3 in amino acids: CASSIGGTGTDTQYF. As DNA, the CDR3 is TGTGCCAGTAGTATAGGAGGGACAGGGACAGATACGCAGTATTTT.

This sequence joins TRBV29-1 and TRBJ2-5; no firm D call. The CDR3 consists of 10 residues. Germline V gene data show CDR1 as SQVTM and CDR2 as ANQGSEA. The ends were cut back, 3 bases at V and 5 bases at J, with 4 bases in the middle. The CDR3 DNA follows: TGCAGCGTTGAGGGGGAGACCCAGTACTTC. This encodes CSVEGETQYF.